The rows below give T cell receptor beta chains drawn from one sample of a study of T cell repertoires in cytomegalovirus infection. TCRdb re-derived calls from the reads in MiXCR, one entry per CDR3 protein. The sample yields approximately 140,000 distinct CDR3 sequences, 8.8% seen once. The sample consisted of PBMCs. The receptors were gathered from a human donor in good health (CMV status not recorded). Some clones in this sample may be carry-over from other donors' samples. CDR3s include the opening cysteine and the closing phenylalanine or tryptophan. D genes are given only for firm matches. The size entry is marked missing in some rows and otherwise reads once, few, many or a size class.

j_call cdr3_length v_call clone_size d_call cdr3_aa cdr3_nt
TRBJ1-1 15 TRBV7-8 many TRBD1 CASSLRTGGNTEAFF TGTGCCAGCAGCTTGAGGACAGGGGGGAACACTGAAGCTTTCTTT
TRBJ1-3 15 TRBV28 many . CASRSPGHSGNTIYF TGTGCCAGCAGGTCCCCTGGACACTCTGGAAACACCATATATTTT
TRBJ1-1 15 TRBV5-1 few TRBD1 CASSLAGTGDTEAFF TGCGCCAGCAGCTTGGCGGGGACAGGGGATACTGAAGCTTTCTTT
TRBJ1-2 14 TRBV15 many . CATSRERWDYGYTF TGTGCCACCAGCAGAGAGCGGTGGGACTATGGCTACACCTTC
TRBJ2-2 17 TRBV7-9 many TRBD1 CASTGPGQGANTGELFF TGTGCCAGCACCGGGCCGGGACAGGGGGCCAATACCGGGGAGCTGTTTTTT
TRBJ2-5 14 TRBV11-2 few TRBD1 CASSLRGQWETQYF TGTGCCAGCAGCCTCAGGGGGCAGTGGGAGACCCAGTACTTC
TRBJ1-6 16 TRBV6-2/TRBV6-3 . . CASSLPESAENSPLHF TGTGCCAGCAGTCTCCCCGAGTCGGCTGAGAATTCACCCCTCCACTTT
TRBJ2-3 15 TRBV29-1 . . CSVEPLGASTDTQYF TGCAGCGTTGAGCCTTTGGGGGCTAGCACAGATACGCAGTATTTT
TRBJ1-5 15 TRBV19 many TRBD1 CASSPGQVVDQPQHF TGTGCCAGTAGTCCAGGACAGGTTGTGGATCAGCCCCAGCATTTT
TRBJ2-2 15 TRBV7-2 many TRBD2 CASSLLAGGPGELFF TGTGCCAGCAGCCTACTAGCGGGGGGACCCGGGGAGCTGTTTTTT
TRBJ2-7 15 TRBV28 few TRBD1 CASSLGTGTAYEQYF TGTGCCAGCAGTTTAGGAACCGGGACAGCCTACGAGCAGTACTTC
TRBJ2-5 14 TRBV6-6 . . CASRDSSGRETQYF TGTGCCAGCAGAGACAGTTCAGGGAGGGAGACCCAGTACTTC
TRBJ1-1 11 TRBV12-3/TRBV12-4 many TRBD1 CASSRGSRAFF TGTGCCAGCAGCAGGGGGTCAAGAGCTTTCTTT
TRBJ2-3 13 TRBV20-1 . . CSAGLERTDTQYF TGCAGTGCTGGCCTAGAGAGGACAGATACGCAGTATTTT
TRBJ2-3 15 TRBV7-2 many TRBD2 CASSSTSGDKDTQYF TGTGCCAGCAGCAGTACTAGCGGGGATAAAGATACGCAGTATTTT
TRBJ2-7 16 TRBV28 many TRBD1 CASSFTGQGASHEQYF TGTGCCAGCAGTTTTACCGGGCAGGGGGCTTCCCACGAGCAGTACTTC
TRBJ2-5 15 TRBV7-2 many TRBD1 CASSSLPDRGETQYF TGTGCCAGCAGCTCCCTCCCCGACAGGGGAGAGACCCAGTACTTC
TRBJ1-3 16 TRBV7-2 many . CASSLDGNLSGNTIYF TGTGCCAGCAGCTTAGACGGAAACCTCTCTGGAAACACCATATATTTT
TRBJ2-1 15 TRBV2 many TRBD1 CASMDRGLPGGEQFF TGTGCCAGCATGGACAGGGGGCTGCCGGGCGGTGAGCAGTTCTTC
TRBJ2-3 15 TRBV5-1 . TRBD2 CASSLDRGGRDTQYF TGCGCCAGCAGCTTGGACCGGGGGGGCCGAGATACGCAGTATTTT
TRBJ1-2 14 TRBV3-1 . . CASSDLGGTYGYTF TGTGCCAGCAGCGACCTAGGGGGTACTTATGGCTACACCTTC
TRBJ2-1 13 TRBV2 . . CASMESSYNEQFF TGTGCCAGCATGGAAAGCTCCTACAATGAGCAGTTCTTC
TRBJ2-5 17 TRBV5-6 . . CASSPRDPGSLQETQYF TGTGCCAGCAGCCCCCGGGACCCCGGTAGCTTACAAGAGACCCAGTACTTC
TRBJ1-1 15 TRBV14 . . CASSQDLGLDTEAFF TGTGCCAGCAGCCAAGATTTAGGGTTGGACACTGAAGCTTTCTTT
TRBJ1-1 16 TRBV28 many TRBD1 CASSLVPGQGPFRAFF TGTGCCAGCAGTTTAGTCCCGGGACAGGGTCCATTCAGGGCTTTCTTT
TRBJ1-5 15 TRBV19 many . CASSIGSYSNQPQHF TGTGCCAGTAGTATCGGCAGTTATAGCAATCAGCCCCAGCATTTT
TRBJ1-1 14 TRBV28 many . CASRSPGELSKAFF TGTGCCAGCAGGTCGCCCGGGGAGCTAAGTAAAGCTTTCTTT
TRBJ2-3 14 TRBV20-1 . . CSAVPARGTDTQYF TGCAGTGCTGTCCCTGCCCGGGGGACAGATACGCAGTATTTT
TRBJ2-1 14 TRBV12-3/TRBV12-4 many . CASSLLLSYNEQFF TGTGCCAGCAGCTTACTCCTCTCCTACAATGAGCAGTTCTTC
TRBJ2-1 18 TRBV6-1 many TRBD2 CASSALSGGLAISGEQFF TGTGCCAGCAGTGCCCTATCGGGGGGACTAGCAATTTCTGGGGAGCAGTTCTTC
TRBJ2-1 13 TRBV9 . TRBD2 CASSSGGYNEQFF TGTGCCAGCAGCAGCGGGGGTTACAATGAGCAGTTCTTC
TRBJ1-2 16 TRBV7-2 many . CASSLQGGGDNYGYTF TGTGCCAGCAGCTTACAGGGTGGGGGCGATAACTATGGCTACACCTTC
TRBJ1-6 16 TRBV5-6 many TRBD1 CASSLGDRGYDSPLHF TGTGCCAGCAGCCTCGGTGACAGGGGATACGATTCACCCCTCCACTTT
TRBJ1-1 13 TRBV29-1 many . CSAGRQENTEAFF TGCAGCGCTGGAAGGCAGGAGAACACTGAAGCTTTCTTT
TRBJ2-5 15 TRBV2 many . CASSTNLGHEETQYF TGTGCCAGCAGTACAAACCTGGGACACGAAGAGACCCAGTACTTC
TRBJ1-2 16 TRBV28 many TRBD1 CASSFGTGAKGYGYTF TGTGCCAGCAGTTTTGGGACAGGGGCAAAAGGTTATGGCTACACCTTC
TRBJ2-7 15 TRBV30 many TRBD1 CAWSSPPTGTYEQYF TGTGCCTGGAGTTCTCCTCCGACAGGGACCTACGAGCAGTACTTC
TRBJ1-1 16 TRBV6-6 . TRBD1 CASSYYASGQGTEAFF TGTGCCAGCAGTTACTATGCGTCGGGACAGGGGACTGAAGCTTTCTTT
TRBJ2-1 15 TRBV7-2 many TRBD1 CASSLGTGFSDEQFF TGTGCCAGCAGCTTAGGGACAGGGTTTAGCGATGAGCAGTTCTTC
TRBJ1-5 13 TRBV6-6 . . CASSLGELVPQHF TGTGCCAGCAGTCTGGGCGAATTAGTGCCCCAGCATTTT
TRBJ2-5 15 TRBV5-4 many TRBD1 CASSPGTGGEETQYF TGTGCCAGCAGCCCGGGGACAGGAGGTGAGGAGACCCAGTACTTC
TRBJ2-2 13 TRBV11-2 many TRBD2 CASGTSGGAELFF TGTGCCAGCGGGACTAGCGGGGGGGCGGAGCTGTTTTTT